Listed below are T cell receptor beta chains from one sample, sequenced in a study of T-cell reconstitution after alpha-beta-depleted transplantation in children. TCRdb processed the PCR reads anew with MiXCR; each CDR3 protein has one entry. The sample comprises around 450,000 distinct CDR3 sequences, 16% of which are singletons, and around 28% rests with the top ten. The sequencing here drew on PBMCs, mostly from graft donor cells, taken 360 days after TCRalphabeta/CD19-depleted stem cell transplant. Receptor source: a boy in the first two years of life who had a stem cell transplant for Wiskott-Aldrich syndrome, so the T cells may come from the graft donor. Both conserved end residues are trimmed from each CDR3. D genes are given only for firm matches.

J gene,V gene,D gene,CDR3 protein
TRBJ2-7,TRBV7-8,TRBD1,ASSLVPGTGGYEQY
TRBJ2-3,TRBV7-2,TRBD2,ASSFGGGARDTQY
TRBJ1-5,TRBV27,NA,ASSFHNQPQH
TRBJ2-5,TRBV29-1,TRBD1,SADRPQETQY
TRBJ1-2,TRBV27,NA,ASSPGTLYGYT
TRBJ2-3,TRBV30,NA,AWSAGLGADTQY
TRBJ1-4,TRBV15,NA,ATSSRLTNEKLF
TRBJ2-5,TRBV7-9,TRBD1,ASSLGQGMGQETQY
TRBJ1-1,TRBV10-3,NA,ASLGQIEAF
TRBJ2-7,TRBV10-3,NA,AISRDGAYEQY
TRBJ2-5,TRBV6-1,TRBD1,ARELGGWETQY
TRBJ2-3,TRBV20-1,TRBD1,SARVSGGTQY
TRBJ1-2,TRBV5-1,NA,ASSLAGTAINYGYT
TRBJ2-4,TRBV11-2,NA,ASSLLVFGENIQY
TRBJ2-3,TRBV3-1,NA,ASSQSPQRSTDTQY
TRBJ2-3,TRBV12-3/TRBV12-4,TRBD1,ASSLRGQKISTDTQY
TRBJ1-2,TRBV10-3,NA,AISESSGSYGYT
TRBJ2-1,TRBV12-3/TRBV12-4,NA,ASSFRLSYNEQF
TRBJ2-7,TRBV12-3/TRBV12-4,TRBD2,ASSASGRFGEQY
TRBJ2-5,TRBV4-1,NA,ASSPTGTKQETQY
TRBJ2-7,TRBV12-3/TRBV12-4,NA,ASSWDGSYEQY
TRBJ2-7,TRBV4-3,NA,ASSQDIRYYEQY
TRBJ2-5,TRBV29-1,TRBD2,SVPLAGLQETQY
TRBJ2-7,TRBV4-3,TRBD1,ASSQVQGSYEQY
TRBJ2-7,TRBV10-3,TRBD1,AISDRQGDDEQY
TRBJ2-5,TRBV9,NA,ASSVLGGKTQY
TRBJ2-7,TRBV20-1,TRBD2,SARGGVEGQY
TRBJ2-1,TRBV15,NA,ATSRDGAPGTIYNEQF
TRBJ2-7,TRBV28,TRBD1,ASSLWRRQGRGKYEQY
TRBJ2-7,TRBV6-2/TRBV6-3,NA,ASRLLGSSYEQY
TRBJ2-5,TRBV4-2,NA,ASSQGAHQETQY
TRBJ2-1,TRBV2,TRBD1,ASGGTGRGEQF
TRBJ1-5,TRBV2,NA,ASSEARSVKGNQPQH
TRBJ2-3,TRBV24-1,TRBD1,ATSDLGTGANTQY
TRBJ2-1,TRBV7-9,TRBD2,ASSLTPGTRANNEQF
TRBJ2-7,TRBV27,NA,ASSSPSQGLTLPGFYEQY
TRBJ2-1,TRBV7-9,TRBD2,ASSLGEVAGYNEQF
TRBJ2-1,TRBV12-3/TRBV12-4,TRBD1,ASSPDRGSYNEQF
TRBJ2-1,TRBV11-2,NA,ASSLGILARDFNEQF
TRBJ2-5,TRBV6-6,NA,ASRSAQETQY
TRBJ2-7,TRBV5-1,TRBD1,ASSREVFRQGSDEQY
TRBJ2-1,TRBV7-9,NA,ASESDSYNEQF
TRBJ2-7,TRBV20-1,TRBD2,SAREITSGRALGEQY
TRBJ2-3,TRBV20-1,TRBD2,SARLAGFTDTQY
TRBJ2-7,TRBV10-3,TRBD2,AISESSSGSYEQY
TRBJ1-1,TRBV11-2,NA,ASSPDEGGAF
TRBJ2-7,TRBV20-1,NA,SARGDLSSYEQY
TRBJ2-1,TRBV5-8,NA,ASSPRGRHYNEQF
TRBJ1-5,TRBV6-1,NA,ASSATGFSNQPQH
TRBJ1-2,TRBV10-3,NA,AISDPGHYGYT
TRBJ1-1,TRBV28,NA,ASSRPKNTEAF
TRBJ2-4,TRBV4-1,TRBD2,ASSQDSGTILNIQY
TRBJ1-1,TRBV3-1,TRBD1,ASSQSRQGRTEAF
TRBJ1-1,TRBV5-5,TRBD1,ASSLRQGFTEAF
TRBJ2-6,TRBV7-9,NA,ASSSIRGSGANVLT
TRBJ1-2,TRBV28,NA,ASAPPRPSSYT
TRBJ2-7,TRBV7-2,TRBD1,ASSLAGQDTYEQY
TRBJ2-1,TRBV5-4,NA,ASSLAFGPYNEQF
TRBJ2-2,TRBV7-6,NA,ASSLAWRGLNTGELF